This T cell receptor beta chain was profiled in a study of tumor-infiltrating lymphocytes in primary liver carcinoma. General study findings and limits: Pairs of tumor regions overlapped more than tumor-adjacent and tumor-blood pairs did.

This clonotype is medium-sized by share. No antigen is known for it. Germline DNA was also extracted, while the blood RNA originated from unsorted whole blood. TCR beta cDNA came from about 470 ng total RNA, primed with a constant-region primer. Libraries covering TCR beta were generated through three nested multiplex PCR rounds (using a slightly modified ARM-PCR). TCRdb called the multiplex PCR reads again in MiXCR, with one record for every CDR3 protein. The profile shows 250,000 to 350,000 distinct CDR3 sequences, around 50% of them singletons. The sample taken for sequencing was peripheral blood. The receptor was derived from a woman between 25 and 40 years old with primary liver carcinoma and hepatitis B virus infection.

The CDR3 here is CASSNNLGGETQYF. For the CDR3, the DNA is TGTGCCAGCTCCAATAACCTCGGGGGGGAGACCCAGTACTTC. This chain links TRBV6-1 with TRBJ2-5, with 7 bases matching TRBD2. This CDR3 contains 14 residues. Trimming removed 8 bases from V and 5 bases from J; junction bases left unmatched: 11. The V gene's germline CDR1 is MNHNS and CDR2 SASEGT.